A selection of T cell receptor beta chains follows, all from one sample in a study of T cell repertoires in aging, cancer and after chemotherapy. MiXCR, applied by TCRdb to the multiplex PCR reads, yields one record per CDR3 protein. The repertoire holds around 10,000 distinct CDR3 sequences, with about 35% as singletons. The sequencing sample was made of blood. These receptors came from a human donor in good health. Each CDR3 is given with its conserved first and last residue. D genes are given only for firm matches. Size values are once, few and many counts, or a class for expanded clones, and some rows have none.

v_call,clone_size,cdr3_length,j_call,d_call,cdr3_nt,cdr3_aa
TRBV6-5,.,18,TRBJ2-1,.,TGTGCCAGCAGCCGGGTGGGGGGGGCAAGGTGCTCCTACAATGAGCAGTTCTTC,CASSRVGGARCSYNEQFF
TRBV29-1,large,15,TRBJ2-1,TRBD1,TGCAGCGTTGAGGTCTGGGACAGCTCCTACAATGAGCAGTTCTTC,CSVEVWDSSYNEQFF
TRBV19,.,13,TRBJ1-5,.,TGTGCCAGTAGTCGCGGAAGCAATCAGCCCCAGCATTTT,CASSRGSNQPQHF
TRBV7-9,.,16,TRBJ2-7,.,TGTGCCAGCAGGCCTCAAGCGGGGACAGCCTCCTACGAGCAGTACTTC,CASRPQAGTASYEQYF
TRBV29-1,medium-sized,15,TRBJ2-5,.,TGCAGCGCTCCACCCGACAGGAGGGTCCAAGAGACCCAGTACTTC,CSAPPDRRVQETQYF
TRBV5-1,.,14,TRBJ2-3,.,TGCGCCAGCAGCTTCAGTTTCAGCACAGATACGCAGTATTTT,CASSFSFSTDTQYF
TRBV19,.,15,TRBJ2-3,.,TGTGCCAGTAGTATGGGCGGGAAAGGAACAGATACGCAGTATTTT,CASSMGGKGTDTQYF
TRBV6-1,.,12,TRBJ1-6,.,TGTGCCAGCTCACCAGTGAGCGGTTCCCTCCACTTT,CASSPVSGSLHF
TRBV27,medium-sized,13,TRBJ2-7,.,TGTGCCAGCAGTTTATCTGCAAGTGACGAGCAGTACTTC,CASSLSASDEQYF
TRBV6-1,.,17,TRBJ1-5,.,TGTGCCAGCAGGGTTCAAGGGGGGGCAAGGAACAATCAGCCCCAGCATTTT,CASRVQGGARNNQPQHF
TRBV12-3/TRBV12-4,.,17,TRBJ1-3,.,TGTGCCAGCAGTCCCTTAAGGGGAGGGACGGCGGGAAACACCATATATTTT,CASSPLRGGTAGNTIYF
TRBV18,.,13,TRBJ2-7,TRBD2,TGTGCCAGCTCACCGGGACTACGTTACGAGCAGTACTTC,CASSPGLRYEQYF
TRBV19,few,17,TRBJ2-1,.,TGTGCCAGTAGCAAGGGAAAGGGTCTCAGCGCCTACAATGAGCAGTTCTTC,CASSKGKGLSAYNEQFF
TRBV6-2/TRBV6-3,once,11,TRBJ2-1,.,TGTGCCAGCAGTCCCGCACGGGAGCAGTTCTTC,CASSPAREQFF
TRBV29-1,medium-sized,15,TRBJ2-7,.,TGCAGCGTCGGCGAGCCAGAAAGGGCCCAGCACGAGCAGTACTTC,CSVGEPERAQHEQYF
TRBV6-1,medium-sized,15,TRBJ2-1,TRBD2,TGTGCCAGCAGTGAAGGGGTAGCGGGAGGGTGGGAGCAGTTCTTC,CASSEGVAGGWEQFF
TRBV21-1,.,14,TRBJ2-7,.,TGTGCCAGCAGCAAAGGCGGCAGCTTCTACGAGCAGTACTTC,CASSKGGSFYEQYF
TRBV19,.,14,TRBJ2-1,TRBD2,TGTGCCAGTAGAAAGCGGGAGACCTACAATGAGCAGTTCTTC,CASRKRETYNEQFF
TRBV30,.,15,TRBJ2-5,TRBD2,TGTGCCCTCCGGGGGGGCCAAGTACCCCAAGAGACCCAGTACTTC,CALRGGQVPQETQYF
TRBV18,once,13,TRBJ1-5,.,TGTGCCAGCTCACCACCTGGGGAGCAGCCCCAGCATTTT,CASSPPGEQPQHF
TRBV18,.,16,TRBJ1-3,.,TGTGCCAGCTCACCACTGACGGTGAGCTCTGGAAACACCATATATTTT,CASSPLTVSSGNTIYF
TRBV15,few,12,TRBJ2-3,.,TGTGCCACCAGCAGAATAGGGGATACGCAGTATTTT,CATSRIGDTQYF
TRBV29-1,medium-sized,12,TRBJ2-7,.,TGCAGCGTTGAAGATAAGGGGTACGAGCAGTACTTC,CSVEDKGYEQYF
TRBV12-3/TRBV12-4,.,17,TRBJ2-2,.,TGTGCCAGCAACCTGCTGGTCGCCTCGGCGAACACCGGGGAGCTGTTTTTT,CASNLLVASANTGELFF
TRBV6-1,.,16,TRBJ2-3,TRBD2,TGTGCCACCTATGGACTAGCGGGAGATCGTTTCTATACGCAGTATTTT,CATYGLAGDRFYTQYF
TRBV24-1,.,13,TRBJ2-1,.,TGTGCCACCAGTGGAGGACTTTACAATGAGCAGTTCTTC,CATSGGLYNEQFF
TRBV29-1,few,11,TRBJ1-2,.,TGCAGCGTTGGCAGGGGCGATGGCTACACCTTC,CSVGRGDGYTF
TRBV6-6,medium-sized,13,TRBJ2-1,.,TGTGCCAGCCGGGACGGCTCCTACAATGAGCAGTTCTTC,CASRDGSYNEQFF
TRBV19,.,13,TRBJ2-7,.,TGTGCCAGTAGCGGGAGTTACTCCTACGAGCAGTACTTC,CASSGSYSYEQYF
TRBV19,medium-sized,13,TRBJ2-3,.,TGTGCCAGTAGTATCGCAGGGGCGAATACGCAGTATTTT,CASSIAGANTQYF
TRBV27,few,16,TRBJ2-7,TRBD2,TGTGCCAGCAGTCCCCTGGGACTAGCGGGAGGAAGGGGGCAGTACTTC,CASSPLGLAGGRGQYF
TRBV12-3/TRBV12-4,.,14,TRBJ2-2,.,TGTGCCAGCATCGGGGACCTGAACACCGGGGAGCTGTTTTTT,CASIGDLNTGELFF
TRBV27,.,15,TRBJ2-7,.,TGTGCCAGCAGAACCAATAAGCACTGGGTTGACGAGCAGTACTTC,CASRTNKHWVDEQYF
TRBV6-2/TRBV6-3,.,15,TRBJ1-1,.,TGTGCCAGCAGCCAACTACAGGGAGGTGGGACTGAAGCTTTCTTT,CASSQLQGGGTEAFF
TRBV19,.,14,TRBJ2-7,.,TGTGCCAGTAGTCCCCGATTAGTCCCCTACGAGCAGTACTTC,CASSPRLVPYEQYF
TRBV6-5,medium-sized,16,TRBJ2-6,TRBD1,TGTGCCAGCAGTTACGGTGGACAGGGCTTGGCCAACGTCCTGACTTTC,CASSYGGQGLANVLTF
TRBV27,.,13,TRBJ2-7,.,TGTGCCAGCAGTTTTGTGAGCTCCTACGAGCAGTACTTC,CASSFVSSYEQYF
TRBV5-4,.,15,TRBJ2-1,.,TGTGCCAGCAGCCCTTCGGCCGACTCCTACAATGAGCAGTTCTTC,CASSPSADSYNEQFF
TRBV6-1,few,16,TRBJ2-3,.,TGTGCCAGCAGTGAACCACCTTTTAGCCCCTTTGATACGCAGTATTTT,CASSEPPFSPFDTQYF
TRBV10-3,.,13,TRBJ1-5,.,TGTGCCATCAGTGGGGCGTCGGATCAGCCCCAGCATTTT,CAISGASDQPQHF
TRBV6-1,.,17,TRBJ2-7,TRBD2,TGTGCCAGCAGTCCTTCTCCCGGGGCTAGCGGGGTGGGCGAGCAGTACTTC,CASSPSPGASGVGEQYF
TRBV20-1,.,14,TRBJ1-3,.,TGCAGTGCTAGAGTGGGGGAAGCGGGAAACACCATATATTTT,CSARVGEAGNTIYF
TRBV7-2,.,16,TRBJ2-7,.,TGTGCCAGCAGCTTCCGGGGCCAGCCATACTCCTACGAGCAGTACTTC,CASSFRGQPYSYEQYF